This TCR beta chain derives from a study of Tregs in tolerant kidney transplant recipients. General observations from the study: Changing PCR primers prevented nucleotide comparison between some patients' samples. No direct test of biological reproducibility was done here.

As regards this clone: Its antigen is currently unknown.

V shed 5 bases and J shed 0 bases, with 14 bases lying between them. The germline V gene encodes CDR1 WSHSY and CDR2 SAAADI. The CDR3 runs 16 residues. The assay was immunoSEQ multiplex PCR, and TCRdb's table has in-frame clones only and misses some. There are 98,000 or so clones in the sample; roughly 89% occur only once, and more than 0.3% lies in the top ten. Unstimulated Tregs (CD4+CD25+CD127-) and CD4+CD25- non-Tregs were sorted from PBMCs. The V call is TRBV10-2, the J call TRBJ1-3, with D uncertain. The sequence was obtained from a human donor who received a combined kidney and bone marrow transplant. This sample comprised CD4+ T cells from blood, obtained before the transplant. The CDR3: CASSTLLRNSGNTIYF. For the CDR3, the DNA is TGCGCCAGCAGTACCCTGTTGAGGAACTCTGGAAACACCATATATTTT.